This T cell receptor (beta chain) was captured by sequencing in a study of vaccination effects on CD4 cells after COVID-19. Whole-study context: Participants got two doses of BNT162b2 or mRNA-1273 vaccine.

CDR3 length: 15 amino acids. V was clipped by 0 bases and J by 5 bases; unmatched bases: 5. CDR1 SGHRS and CDR2 YFSETQ come from the germline V gene. Repertoires were generated with immunoSEQ multiplex PCR, while TCRdb's copy carries only in-frame clones and drops some. The sample shows 65,000 or so clones, 76% of them seen only once. General study results and limits: Late post-vaccination samples showed marked contraction of infection- and vaccine-induced clones.

As concerns this clone: What it binds is not known.

Antigen-specific CD4+ T cells were expanded (with viral peptide pools) by the ViraFEST assay ahead of sequencing. After roughly eleven days in culture, the CD4+ T cells were isolated. Among the vaccine recipients, none had a prior SARS-CoV-2 infection, and nucleocapsid antibodies were negative. Sequencing was performed on CD4+ T cells from PBMCs cultured with HCoV-NL63 spike peptides, taken before COVID-19 vaccination. This clonotype was obtained from a human donor who received a COVID-19 vaccine. This chain uses TRBV5-1 with TRBJ1-5; 7 bases map to TRBD1. The CDR3 spells CASSLGGGLDQPQHF. The CDR3 nucleotides read TGCGCCAGCAGCTTGGGAGGGGGCTTAGATCAGCCCCAGCATTTT.